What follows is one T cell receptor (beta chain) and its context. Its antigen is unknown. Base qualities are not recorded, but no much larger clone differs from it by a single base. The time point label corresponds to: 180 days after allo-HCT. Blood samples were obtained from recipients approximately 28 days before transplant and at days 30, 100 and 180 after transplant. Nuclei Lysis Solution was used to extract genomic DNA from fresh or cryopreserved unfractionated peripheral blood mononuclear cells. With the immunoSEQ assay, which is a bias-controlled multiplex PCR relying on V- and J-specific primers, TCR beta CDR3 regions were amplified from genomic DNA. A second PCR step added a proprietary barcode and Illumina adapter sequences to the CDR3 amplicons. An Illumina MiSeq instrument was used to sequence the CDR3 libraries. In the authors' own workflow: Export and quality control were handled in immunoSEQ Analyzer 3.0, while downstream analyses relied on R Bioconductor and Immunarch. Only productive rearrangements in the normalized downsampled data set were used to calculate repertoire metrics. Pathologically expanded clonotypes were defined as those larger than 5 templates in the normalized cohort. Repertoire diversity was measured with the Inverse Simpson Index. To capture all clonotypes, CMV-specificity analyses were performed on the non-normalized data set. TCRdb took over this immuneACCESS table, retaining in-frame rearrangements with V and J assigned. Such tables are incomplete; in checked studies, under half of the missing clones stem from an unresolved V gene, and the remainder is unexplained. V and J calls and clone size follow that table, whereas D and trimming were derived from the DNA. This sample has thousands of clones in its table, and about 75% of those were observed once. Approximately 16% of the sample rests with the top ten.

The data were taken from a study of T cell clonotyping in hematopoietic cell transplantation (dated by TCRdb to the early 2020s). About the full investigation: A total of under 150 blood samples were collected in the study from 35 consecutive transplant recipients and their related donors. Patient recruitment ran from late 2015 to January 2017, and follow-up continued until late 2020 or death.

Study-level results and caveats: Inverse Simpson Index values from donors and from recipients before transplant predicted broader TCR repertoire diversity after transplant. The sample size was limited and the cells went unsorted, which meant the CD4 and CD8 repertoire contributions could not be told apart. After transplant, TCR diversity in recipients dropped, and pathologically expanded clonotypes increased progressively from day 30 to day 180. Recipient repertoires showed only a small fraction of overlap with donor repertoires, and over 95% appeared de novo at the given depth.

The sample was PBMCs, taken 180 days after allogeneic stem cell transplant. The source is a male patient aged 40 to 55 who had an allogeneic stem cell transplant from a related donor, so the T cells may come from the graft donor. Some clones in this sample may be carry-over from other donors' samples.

The CDR3 region: CASSLAGGENQPQHF. DNA sequence: TGTGCCAGCAGCTTAGCAGGGGGCGAGAATCAGCCCCAGCATTTT. The chain couples TRBV7-2 to TRBJ1-5; 7 bases in between match TRBD1. Trimming takes 0 bases off V and 4 bases off J; junction bases not matched to a gene: 3. Including the terminal cysteine and phenylalanine, the CDR3 comprises 15 residues. Of the read, only the CDR3 DNA is kept; its 45 bases are in frame from base 1. As encoded in the germline V gene, CDR1 is SGHTA while CDR2 is FQGNSA.